This T cell receptor (beta chain) emerged from a study of beta chain features in type 1 diabetes. Reverse transcribing all isolated RNA meant expressed TCRB transcripts were sequenced. The repertoire was sequenced with immunoSEQ multiplex PCR; TCRdb's copy has only in-frame clones and lacks some. The sample consists of about 210,000 clones, approximately 11% of them appearing once. The germline V gene encodes CDR1 LGHNA and CDR2 YSLEER. V was shortened by 1 base and J by 8 bases, with 17 bases between the two germline ends. The CDR3 runs 16 residues. This clone was seen only a few times. Its specificity is unknown. General observations from the study: Junctions at VDJ sites from type 1 diabetes patients had fewer insertions and more deletions. Shorter templates might be favored by PCR, and equally so in patients and in controls. The question of HLA type influencing TCRB rearrangement was one that remained unresolved here.

The clonotype comes from a man between 18 and 29 years old in good health. Specimen: central memory CD4+ T cells from blood. The rearrangement uses TRBV4-3 and TRBJ2-2; D remains unclear. The CDR3 region has the DNA TGCGCCAGCAGCCAAGGGAAAGGTTCAAGGTCGGGGGAGCTGTTTTTT. It encodes CASSQGKGSRSGELFF.